The T cell receptor beta chain under discussion was sequenced for a study of lymphopenia after photon versus proton radiotherapy. The study, taken as a whole, reports: After lymphocyte nadir, photon-treated repertoires showed oligoclonal expansion, especially CD8+ Temra. Authors raise, but do not show, better survival with proton therapy.

Only in-frame clones appear in the TCRdb table, and some are missing; sequencing was by immunoSEQ multiplex PCR. The profile shows tens of thousands of clones, roughly 87% of them singletons. CDR1 and CDR2 from the germline V gene are LNHDA and SQIVND (reference sequence). The CDR3 has 15 amino acids. Unmatched junction bases numbered 7, after V lost 5 bases and J lost 3 bases. This clone appeared once. The antigen is not known. The material was peripheral blood, obtained from a patient treated with photon-based radiotherapy. This rearrangement joins TRBV19 to TRBJ2-1; 7 bases line up with TRBD2. The source is a woman in her fifties or sixties with pancreatic cancer. CDR3 nucleotide sequence: TGTGCCAGTAGTCCCGGACTAGTCGACTACAATGAGCAGTTCTTC. Protein sequence: CASSPGLVDYNEQFF.